Ten or more counts support the clone carrying this T cell receptor beta chain. Its antigen is not identified. The junction departs from germline at one end; a sequencing error may be responsible. These data are taken from a study of beta chain features in type 1 diabetes. About the study: All samples combined gave 107,917,701 sorted cells for examination.

Study-wide results and caveats: Possible PCR preference for shorter templates applied equally to patients and controls. In cDNA sequencing, cells with high TCR expression could be over-represented.

Of the isolated RNA, all was reverse transcribed, and so the sequenced material was expressed TCRB transcripts. The assay was immunoSEQ multiplex PCR, and TCRdb's table has in-frame clones only and misses some. This table has 300,000 to 350,000 clones, under 8.5% appearing once. Populations isolated by sorting all had purity greater than 95%. This CDR3 comprises 11 residues. The germline V gene has CDR1 SQVTM and CDR2 ANQGSEA. The specimen sequenced was central memory CD4+ T cells from blood. V usage is TRBV29-1 and J usage is TRBJ2-5; D call uncertain. This clonotype was sampled from a woman aged 18-29 years in good health. The CDR3 bases are TGCAGCGCTGAAGGTTTAGAGACCCAGTACTTC. It encodes CSAEGLETQYF.